What follows are 9 T cell receptor beta chains derived from one specimen sequenced in a study of PD-L1 blockade in urothelial cancer. Sequencing used immunoSEQ multiplex PCR; TCRdb keeps in-frame clones, though not all of them. The sample carries 75,000 to 90,000 clones, roughly 80% recorded once. The input for sequencing was PBMCs, taken around atezolizumab (anti-PD-L1) treatment. The receptor set was obtained from a man between 65 and 80 years old with urothelial cancer.

The chain joins TRBV5-1 to TRBJ2-1; D may be TRBD2 (6 bases). V lost 0 bases to trimming and J lost 2 bases, with 6 bases between them. The CDR3 has 14 amino acids. Germline CDR1 is SGHRS and CDR2 is YFSETQ. The CDR3 here is CASSLGGAYNEQFF. The CDR3 bases are TGCGCCAGCAGCTTGGGGGGGGCCTACAATGAGCAGTTCTTC. The full variable domain, its missing parts supplied by reference TRBV5-1 and TRBJ2-1, is KAGVTQTPRYLIKTRGQQVTLSCSPISGHRSVSWYQQTPGQGLQFLFEYFSETQRNKGNFPGRFSGRQFSNSRSEMNVSTLELGDSALYLCASSLGGAYNEQFFGPGTRLTVL.

V and J are TRBV7-9 and TRBJ2-1; 9 bases line up with TRBD2. In germline, CDR1 is SEHNR, CDR2 FQNEAQ (reference sequence). V trimming: 5 bases; J trimming: 3 bases; junction bases outside the gene matches: 8. The CDR3 consists of 16 residues. The CDR3 sequence is CASSPPGSGGYNEQFF. Written as DNA, the CDR3 is TGTGCCAGCAGCCCCCCGGGTAGCGGGGGCTACAATGAGCAGTTCTTC.

The chain carries TRBV7-2 and TRBJ1-2; 10 bases line up with TRBD1. The germline gives CDR1 SGHTA, CDR2 FQGNSA. CDR3 length: 13 amino acids. Trimming removed 5 bases from V and 5 bases from J; junction bases left unmatched: 2. CDR3 loop: CASSRDRGYGYTF. CDR3 sequence (DNA): TGTGCCAGCAGCCGGGACAGGGGTTATGGCTACACCTTC. The full variable domain, with the rest looked up from reference TRBV7-2 and TRBJ1-2, is GAGVSQSPSNKVTEKGKDVELRCDPISGHTALYWYRQSLGQGLEFLIYFQGNSAPDKSGLPSDRFSAERTGGSVSTLTIQRTQQEDSAVYLCASSRDRGYGYTFGSGTRLTVV.

The J gene is TRBJ2-5, the V gene TRBV7-9; perhaps TRBD2 as D (6 bases). CDR1 and CDR2 (germline): SEHNR, FQNEAQ (reference sequence). The CDR3 runs 12 residues. Trimming left V 3 bases short and J 7 bases short, with 9 bases between. The chain's CDR3 is CASSFQEGTQYF. In nucleotides, the CDR3 is TGTGCCAGCAGCTTCCAGGAGGGGACCCAGTACTTC.

This chain uses TRBV7-2 with TRBJ2-1, with D possibly TRBD1 on 5 matching bases. The germline gives CDR1 SGHTA, CDR2 FQGNSA. V dropped 1 base and J dropped 5 bases, with 12 bases sitting between them. The length of the CDR3 is 15 residues. CDR3 sequence (DNA): TGTGCCAGCAGCTTAGGGGGCCGGCCGAACAATGAGCAGTTCTTC. As protein: CASSLGGRPNNEQFF.

The chain links TRBV2 to TRBJ1-1; 10 positions match TRBD1. The germline V gene encodes CDR1 SNHLY and CDR2 FYNNEI. The CDR3 length is 16 residues. J was trimmed by 6 bases and V by 6 bases; bases with no gene match: 13. The CDR3 DNA follows: TGTGCCAGCAGCCCGGGACAGGGGTACATGGGAGCTGAAGCTTTCTTT. It yields the protein CASSPGQGYMGAEAFF.

The rearrangement joins TRBV2 to TRBJ2-1; 14 nucleotides match TRBD2. The germline CDR1 and CDR2 sequences are SNHLY and FYNNEI. With 9 bases clipped from V and 2 bases from J, the junction kept 3 bases outside the gene matches. The CDR3 loop spans 15 amino acids. The CDR3 DNA follows: TGTGCCAGTCGACTAGCGGGAGGGCCCTACAATGAGCAGTTCTTC. Translation gives CASRLAGGPYNEQFF.

This chain uses TRBV27 with TRBJ2-7; D gene unclear. This CDR3 spans 15 amino acids. V lost 2 bases to trimming and J lost 0 bases, with 11 bases between them. Germline CDR1 reads MNHEY; CDR2 reads SMNVEV (reference sequence). CDR3 DNA: TGTGCCAGCAGTTTAGGATCAGGTCCCTCCTACGAGCAGTACTTC. Its protein is CASSLGSGPSYEQYF.

The chain joins TRBV18 to TRBJ2-2; TRBD2 aligns across 7 bases. CDR3 length: 15 amino acids. The ends lost 5 bases at V and 4 bases at J; junction bases unmatched: 7. Germline V gene data show CDR1 as KGHSH and CDR2 as LQKENI. CDR3 DNA sequence: TGTGCCAGCTCAAGACGGGACTACGCCACCGGGGAGCTGTTTTTT. Protein product: CASSRRDYATGELFF.